This T cell receptor (beta chain) was recorded in a study of CXCR3-negative and CXCR3-positive naive CD8 T cells. The study's findings and limits: Naive cells that were CXCR3-positive had more hydrophobic TRB CDR3s (compared with CXCR3-negative naive cells). Upon cryopreservation, CXCR3 expression partially decreased, and most assays used fresh PBMCs.

Regarding this clonotype: Its antigen is undetermined.

The TRB cDNA libraries were prepared by 5' RACE with UMI labels. TCRdb re-called the 5' RACE reads and gives one entry per CDR3 protein, without DNA. This listing includes some 130,000 distinct CDR3 sequences. CDR1 is LGHDT, CDR2 YNNKEL, per germline (reference sequence). This CDR3 has 15 residues. This rearrangement joins TRBV3-1 to TRBJ1-2; TCRdb lists TRBD1, though no DNA is available to test this call. The material sequenced was naive CXCR3+ CD8+ T cells from blood. Subset given: CD45RO-CCR7+CD27+CD95- naive CD8+ T cells expressing CXCR3 (TNR3+). The sequence was obtained from a human donor in good health. Some clones in this sample may be carry-over from other donors' samples. CDR3 amino acids: CASSHDRGDNYGYTF.